This T cell receptor beta chain was sequenced during a study of shared clonotypes between healthy human individuals. Whole-study findings and limits: Among four donors, roughly 5.5% of naive CD4 clonotypes were found in common. Non-shared clonotypes showed lower generation probabilities than clonotypes common to all four donors.

Into CD45RA+ naive and CD45RA-negative memory subsets, the CD4+ cells were split. This clone was recorded only once. The antigen remains unidentified. In the source study's methods: For the immunoSEQ data, sequences were junction-only without quality scores, so filtering differed. The assay was immunoSEQ multiplex PCR, and TCRdb's table has in-frame clones only and misses some. V and J calls and clone size are those listed in that table; D and trimming were worked out from the DNA. Of under 1,100,000 clones listed, about 74% are singletons. The sample comprised memory CD4+ T cells sorted from blood. Subset defined: CD45RA-negative fraction. The clonotype originates from a man in his late teens or twenties in good health.

CDR3 coding DNA: TGTGCCAGCAGTTTGGGGGGGCGCAACTATGGCTACACCTTC. It is translated as CASSLGGRNYGYTF. V gene TRBV27 combines with J gene TRBJ1-2; possible D gene TRBD1, 6 bases. Trimming took off 3 bases at V and 2 bases at J, with 10 bases between the two ends. The CDR3 consists of 14 residues. Germline values: CDR1 MNHEY, CDR2 SMNVEV (reference sequence).